Following are 28 T cell receptor beta chains from one sample sequenced in a study of technical replicates of blood from several donors. TCRdb keeps only in-frame clones here, not all; method: immunoSEQ multiplex PCR. This table has some 87,000 clones, 97% appearing once. The sample comprised T cells isolated from PBMCs. The source of these receptors is a human donor in good health.

CDR3 loop: CASSSGGLGELFF. For the CDR3, the DNA is TGTGCCAGCAGCTCCGGCGGGCTCGGGGAGCTGTTTTTT. The J gene is TRBJ2-2, the V gene TRBV11-2; TRBD2 might be the D (5 bases). This CDR3 contains 13 residues. Germline CDR1 and CDR2: SGHAT and FQNNGV. V was shortened by 4 bases and J by 7 bases, with 10 bases between the two germline ends.

V is TRBV6-1 and J is TRBJ2-7, with D possibly being TRBD1 (7 bases). Per the germline V gene, CDR1 is MNHNS and CDR2 is SASEGT. This CDR3 spans 15 amino acids. V was cut by 7 bases and J by 0 bases, with 16 bases left in between. CDR3 sequence: CASIRGTVDSYEQYF. The CDR3 coding sequence is TGTGCCAGCATTCGGGGGACAGTGGACTCCTACGAGCAGTACTTC.

The V call is TRBV5-4, the J call TRBJ2-5, with 13 nucleotides matching TRBD2. Germline V gene lookup returns CDR1 SGHNT and CDR2 YYREEE (reference sequence). V was clipped by 0 bases and J by 3 bases; unmatched bases: 2. This CDR3 has 16 residues. The CDR3 DNA reads as TGTGCCAGCAGCTTGGCAGGACTAGCGGGAGAAGAGACCCAGTACTTC. Translation gives CASSLAGLAGEETQYF.

The chain combines TRBV6-5 with TRBJ1-1; D uncertain. Trimming cost V 0 bases and J 5 bases, with 13 bases left between them. The CDR3 consists of 15 residues. Germline V lookup: CDR1 MNHEY, CDR2 SVGAGI. The CDR3 loop is CASSYSSRGGTEAFF. The CDR3 nucleotides read TGTGCCAGCAGTTACTCGAGTAGAGGAGGTACTGAAGCTTTCTTT.

The chain uses TRBV11-3 and TRBJ2-3; a possible D gene is TRBD1 (6 bases). This CDR3 has 17 amino acids. CDR1 is SGHNT, CDR2 YENEEA, per germline. V dropped 1 base and J dropped 2 bases, with 16 bases sitting between them. The CDR3 DNA is TGTGCCAGCAGCTTAGTTGTTTGGGGACACCCCACAGATACGCAGTATTTT. It encodes CASSLVVWGHPTDTQYF. Filled out from reference TRBV11-3 and TRBJ2-3, the complete variable domain reads EAGVVQSPRYKIIEKKQPVAFWCNPISGHNTLYWYLQNLGQGPELLIRYENEEAVDDSQLPKDRFSAERLKGVDSTLKIQPAELGDSAVYLCASSLVVWGHPTDTQYFGPGTRLTVL.

The gene calls are TRBV7-2 and TRBJ2-7, with TRBD1 identical over 9 bases. The CDR3 consists of 17 residues. Losses at the gene ends were 5 bases for V and 7 bases for J; bases not matched to a gene: 18. Germline V CDR1 and CDR2: SGHTA, FQGNSA. The CDR3 sequence is CASSQGGPGTGKGEQYF. The DNA for the CDR3 is TGTGCCAGCAGCCAAGGGGGACCCGGGACAGGGAAGGGTGAGCAGTACTTC.

The gene calls are TRBV27 and TRBJ2-5, with TRBD2 matching 9 bases. Germline lookup yields CDR1 MNHEY and CDR2 SMNVEV (reference sequence). With 5 bases clipped from V and 5 bases from J, the junction kept 6 bases outside the gene matches. The CDR3 has 14 amino acids. CDR3 sequence (DNA): TGTGCCAGCAGTAGGGGACTAGCCGCCGAGACCCAGTACTTC. This encodes CASSRGLAAETQYF.

A few counts support this clone. The V call is TRBV28, the J call TRBJ1-1, with D perhaps matching TRBD1 (6 bases). Trimming took 6 bases from V and 5 from J, leaving 16 bases between them. Looked up from germline, CDR1 is MDHEN and CDR2 is SYDVKM. The CDR3 contains 14 residues. CDR3 sequence: CASSKTQGSTEAFF. The CDR3 coding sequence is TGTGCCAGCAGCAAGACCCAGGGGAGTACTGAAGCTTTCTTT.

The chain combines TRBV27 with TRBJ2-5; D is perhaps TRBD1 (6 bases). Germline CDR1 reads MNHEY; CDR2 reads SMNVEV (reference sequence). Trimming removed 5 bases at V and 4 bases at J, with 20 bases between. This CDR3 is 16 amino acids long. CDR3 residues: CASSRTPGSRGETQYF. The CDR3 DNA is TGTGCCAGCAGTCGAACCCCCGGGTCCAGGGGAGAGACCCAGTACTTC.

V and J are TRBV5-4 and TRBJ1-2; 7 bases match TRBD1. This CDR3 region has 17 residues. The germline gives CDR1 SGHNT, CDR2 YYREEE (reference sequence). V shed 1 base and J 1 base; nucleotides not matched to a gene: 10. The CDR3 DNA sequence: TGTGCCAGCAGCTTGCTAAGCCGGGACAGAGTTAACTATGGCTACACCTTC. The encoded protein is CASSLLSRDRVNYGYTF.

The V call is TRBV6-1, the J call TRBJ2-1, with 7 bases lining up with TRBD1. Germline assignment: CDR1 MNHNS and CDR2 SASEGT. The CDR3 is 14 residues long. Germline trimming cut 6 bases from V and 4 bases from J; bases unmatched to any gene: 6. CDR3 DNA sequence: TGTGCCAGCAGCCTGGACAGGCTTTACAATGAGCAGTTCTTC. It yields the protein CASSLDRLYNEQFF.

The rearrangement links TRBV5-1 to TRBJ2-7; tentatively, D is TRBD1 (5 bases). V lost 0 bases to trimming and J lost 4 bases, with 11 bases between them. This CDR3 spans 14 amino acids. Looked up from germline, CDR1 is SGHRS and CDR2 is YFSETQ. The CDR3 nucleotides read TGCGCCAGCAGCTTGGGTACGACAGATTACGAGCAGTACTTC. As protein: CASSLGTTDYEQYF.

This chain joins TRBV4-1 and TRBJ1-2, with D possibly TRBD1 on 5 matching bases. Germline lookup yields CDR1 MGHRA and CDR2 YSYEKL. V was clipped by 4 bases and J by 6 bases, with 15 bases between them. This CDR3 spans 14 amino acids. CDR3 region: CASSPAAGLDGYTF. The CDR3 DNA is TGCGCCAGCAGCCCAGCCGCAGGGTTGGATGGCTACACCTTC.

This rearrangement joins TRBV7-6 to TRBJ1-4; 9 nucleotides agree with TRBD1. The CDR3 is made up of 15 amino acids. Germline V CDR1 and CDR2: SGHVS, FNYEAQ. After removal of 2 bases from V and 10 bases from J, the junction contained 8 bases not matched to a gene. The CDR3 bases are TGTGCCAGCAGCTTATCGGGGACAGGGAACGGAAAACTGTTTTTT. Translating it yields CASSLSGTGNGKLFF. The full variable domain, with the rest looked up from reference TRBV7-6 and TRBJ1-4, is GAGVSQSPRYKVTKRGQDVALRCDPISGHVSLYWYRQALGQGPEFLTYFNYEAQQDKSGLPNDRFSAERPEGSISTLTIQRTEQRDSAMYRCASSLSGTGNGKLFFGSGTQLSVL.

The J gene is TRBJ2-5, the V gene TRBV6-1; D might be TRBD2 (6 bases). The CDR3 has 14 amino acids. The V and J ends lost 0 bases and 5 bases respectively, with 10 bases between them. Per the germline V gene, CDR1 is MNHNS and CDR2 is SASEGT. The CDR3 here is CASSEAGRPETQYF. In DNA, the CDR3 is TGTGCCAGCAGTGAAGCGGGGAGGCCGGAGACCCAGTACTTC.

V usage is TRBV28 and J usage is TRBJ2-7; possible D gene TRBD2, 5 bases. This CDR3 is built from 13 residues. Per germline, CDR1 MDHEN and CDR2 SYDVKM. Trimming took 3 bases from V and 2 from J, leaving 8 bases between them. CDR3: CASSLARAYEQYF. In DNA, the CDR3 is TGTGCCAGCAGTTTGGCGAGGGCCTACGAGCAGTACTTC.

V usage is TRBV30 and J usage is TRBJ2-2, with 7 bases lining up with TRBD1. The CDR3 extends over 15 amino acids. From germline, CDR1 is GTSNPN and CDR2 SVGIG (reference sequence). The J segment lost 5 bases and the V segment lost 7 bases, leaving 13 bases of the junction unmatched. The CDR3 here is CAYPPRGQLTGELFF. In DNA form, the CDR3 reads TGTGCCTACCCACCGAGGGGGCAATTGACCGGGGAGCTGTTTTTT.

This sequence joins TRBV19 and TRBJ1-2, with D uncertain. The V gene's germline CDR1 is LNHDA and CDR2 SQIVND (reference sequence). V lost 4 bases to trimming and J lost 5 bases, with 11 bases between them. This CDR3 has 13 amino acids. The CDR3 DNA is TGTGCCAGTAGTAGAGGGCCTGGGTATGGCTACACCTTC. Translation: CASSRGPGYGYTF.

The chain links TRBV5-4 to TRBJ2-5, with D tentatively TRBD2 (7 bases). Trimming took off 3 bases at V and 5 bases at J, with 11 bases between the two ends. The CDR3 has 13 amino acids. Germline V gene lookup returns CDR1 SGHNT and CDR2 YYREEE (reference sequence). The CDR3 sequence: CASSSQGGETQYF. DNA for the CDR3: TGTGCCAGCAGCTCACAGGGAGGGGAGACCCAGTACTTC.

V and J are TRBV15 and TRBJ2-1; D uncertain. The V gene's germline CDR1 is LNHNV and CDR2 YYDKDF (reference sequence). Trimming took 4 bases from V and 5 from J, leaving 15 bases between them. The CDR3 covers 15 residues. The CDR3 loop reads CATSTRHSTHNEQFF. The DNA for the CDR3 is TGTGCCACCAGCACTCGGCATAGCACCCACAATGAGCAGTTCTTC. Supplemented by reference TRBV15 and TRBJ2-1, the full variable domain reads DAMVIQNPRYQVTQFGKPVTLSCSQTLNHNVMYWYQQKSSQAPKLLFHYYDKDFNNEADTPDNFQSRRPNTSFCFLDIRSPGLGDTAMYLCATSTRHSTHNEQFFGPGTRLTVL.

This chain connects TRBV30 to TRBJ2-3; 7 bases match TRBD2. This CDR3 is built from 19 residues. J gave up 2 bases and V 3 bases, and 20 bases lay outside the gene matches. Germline values: CDR1 GTSNPN, CDR2 SVGIG (reference sequence). The CDR3 protein is CAWRDILAEVGGNTDTQYF. The CDR3 DNA reads TGTGCCTGGAGAGACATCCTCGCGGAAGTGGGGGGGAACACAGATACGCAGTATTTT.

This clone was observed a single time. The genes are TRBV2 and TRBJ2-6; 9 bases agree with TRBD1. The V and J ends lost 6 bases and 0 bases, in that order; junction bases with no gene match: 3. The V gene's germline CDR1 is SNHLY and CDR2 FYNNEI. CDR3 length: 16 amino acids. The CDR3 coding sequence is TGTGCCAGCAGCCCGACAGGGGGCTCTGGGGCCAACGTCCTGACTTTC. Its translation is CASSPTGGSGANVLTF.

This sequence joins TRBV28 and TRBJ2-1; 7 bases line up with TRBD2. The V gene end was trimmed by 7 bases and the J gene end by 8 bases; junction bases not matched to a gene: 8. Germline lookup yields CDR1 MDHEN and CDR2 SYDVKM. The CDR3 totals 13 residues. The CDR3 reads CASTVGREHEQFF. CDR3 in DNA: TGTGCCAGCACCGTTGGGAGGGAGCATGAGCAGTTCTTC.

The rearrangement joins TRBV9 to TRBJ2-7, with TRBD2 matching 10 bases. J lost 4 bases, V lost 1 base, and 2 bases had no gene match. The CDR3 is made up of 14 amino acids. The germline V gene has CDR1 SGDLS and CDR2 YYNGEE. The CDR3 region has the DNA TGTGCCAGCAGCGTATCTAGCGGGGGTTACGAGCAGTACTTC. This sequence encodes CASSVSSGGYEQYF.

V gene TRBV28 combines with J gene TRBJ2-7; 12 bases are a match to TRBD1. CDR3 length: 15 amino acids. In germline, CDR1 is MDHEN, CDR2 SYDVKM. J was trimmed by 2 bases and V by 7 bases; bases with no gene match: 6. DNA of the CDR3: TGTGCCAGCACCTCCGGGACAGGGGGCCCCTACGAGCAGTACTTC. It is translated as CASTSGTGGPYEQYF.

This chain uses TRBV6-1 with TRBJ2-7; tentative D call: TRBD1 (6 bases). The CDR3 sequence is 12 residues long. Germline CDR1 MNHNS, CDR2 SASEGT. V lost 6 bases and J 2 bases, leaving 8 bases between the germline ends. CDR3 sequence: CASRQGTYEQYF. CDR3 DNA sequence: TGTGCCAGCAGACAGGGAACCTACGAGCAGTACTTC.

The genes are TRBV6-6 and TRBJ2-7; possibly TRBD2 for D (6 bases). The CDR3 spans 12 residues. V lost 4 bases to trimming and J lost 4 bases, with 8 bases between them. Germline CDR1 reads MNHNY; CDR2 reads SVGAGI (reference sequence). CDR3 sequence (DNA): TGTGCCAGCAGTTTGGGGGGTTACGAGCAGTACTTC. Its protein is CASSLGGYEQYF.

Comment on this clone: At the DNA level, this CDR3 is encoded by other sequences in the same sample as well. The chain combines TRBV27 with TRBJ1-2, with 11 nucleotides matching TRBD1. Germline trimming cut 5 bases from V and 4 bases from J; bases unmatched to any gene: 6. CDR1 is MNHEY, CDR2 SMNVEV, per germline (reference sequence). The CDR3 covers 15 residues. The CDR3 here is CASSPGTGGGYGYTF. DNA for the CDR3: TGTGCCAGCAGTCCCGGGACAGGGGGAGGCTATGGCTACACCTTC.